The sequence of this T cell receptor beta chain was determined in a study of identical twins. V lost 7 bases to trimming and J lost 3 bases; unmatched junction nucleotides: 11. The CDR3 length is 16 residues. At least ten counts were recorded for this clonotype. Each CDR3 protein is one row after TCRdb ran MiXCR on the 5' RACE reads. This sample has a few hundred thousand distinct CDR3 sequences, with under 9.5% found just once. This sample also belongs to another study, concerning yellow fever vaccine responses in identical twins.

The material sequenced was memory (CD45RO+) T cells sorted from blood. The rearrangement links TRBV12-3 or TRBV12-4 to TRBJ2-1; 8 bases are a match to TRBD1. The TCR comes from a woman under 30 in good health. CDR3: CASILAAGQGYNEQFF. Here the CDR3 DNA reads TGTGCCAGCATCCTTGCGGCCGGACAGGGCTACAATGAGCAGTTCTTC.